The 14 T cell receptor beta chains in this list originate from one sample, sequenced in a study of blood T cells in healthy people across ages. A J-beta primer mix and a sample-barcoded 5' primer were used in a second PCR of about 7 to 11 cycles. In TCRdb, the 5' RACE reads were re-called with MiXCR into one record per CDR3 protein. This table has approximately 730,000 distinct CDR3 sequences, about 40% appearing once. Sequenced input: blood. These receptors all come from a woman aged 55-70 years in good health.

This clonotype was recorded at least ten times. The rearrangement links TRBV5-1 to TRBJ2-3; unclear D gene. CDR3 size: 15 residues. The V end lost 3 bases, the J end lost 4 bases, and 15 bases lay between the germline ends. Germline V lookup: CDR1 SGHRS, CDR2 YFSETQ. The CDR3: CASSSGPDRSDTQYF. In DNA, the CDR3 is TGCGCCAGCAGCTCCGGACCAGACCGGTCAGATACGCAGTATTTT.

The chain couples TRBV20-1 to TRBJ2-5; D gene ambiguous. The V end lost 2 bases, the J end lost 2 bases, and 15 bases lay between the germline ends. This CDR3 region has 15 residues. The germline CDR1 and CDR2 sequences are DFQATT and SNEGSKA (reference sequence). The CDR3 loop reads CSARWPQGDQETQYF. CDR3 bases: TGCAGTGCTAGATGGCCGCAAGGTGATCAAGAGACCCAGTACTTC.

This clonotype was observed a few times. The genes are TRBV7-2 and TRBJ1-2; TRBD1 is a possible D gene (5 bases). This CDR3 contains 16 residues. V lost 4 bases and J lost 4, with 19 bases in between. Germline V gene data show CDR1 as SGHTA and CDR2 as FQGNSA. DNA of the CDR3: TGTGCCAGCAGCTCCGGCGCGGGGGGTAGTGTCTATGGCTACACCTTC. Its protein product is CASSSGAGGSVYGYTF.

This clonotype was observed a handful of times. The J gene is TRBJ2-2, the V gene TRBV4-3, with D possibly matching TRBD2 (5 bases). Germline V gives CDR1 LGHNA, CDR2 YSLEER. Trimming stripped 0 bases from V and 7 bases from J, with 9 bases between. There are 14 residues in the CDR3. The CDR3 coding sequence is TGCGCCAGCAGCCAAGAACCCCGGGGCGGGGAGCTGTTTTTT. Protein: CASSQEPRGGELFF.

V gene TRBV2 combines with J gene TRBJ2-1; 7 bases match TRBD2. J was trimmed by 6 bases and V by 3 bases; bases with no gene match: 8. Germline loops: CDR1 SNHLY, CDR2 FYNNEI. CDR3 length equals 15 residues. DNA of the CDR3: TGTGCCAGCAGTGATAGGGCGGGAGCATCCAATGAGCAGTTCTTC. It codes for CASSDRAGASNEQFF.

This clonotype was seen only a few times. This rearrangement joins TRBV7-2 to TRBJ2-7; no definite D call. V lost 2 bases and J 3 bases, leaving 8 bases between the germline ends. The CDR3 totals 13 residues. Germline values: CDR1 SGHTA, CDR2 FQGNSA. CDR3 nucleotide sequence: TGTGCCAGCAGCTTAAGAGGATTCTACGAGCAGTACTTC. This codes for CASSLRGFYEQYF.

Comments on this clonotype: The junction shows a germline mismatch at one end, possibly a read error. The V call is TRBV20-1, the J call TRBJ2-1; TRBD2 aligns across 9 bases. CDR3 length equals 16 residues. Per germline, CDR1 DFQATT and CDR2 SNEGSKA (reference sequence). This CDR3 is CSARDEARGGRNEQLF. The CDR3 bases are TGCAGTGCTAGAGATGAGGCGCGGGGGGGCCGCAATGAGCAGTTATTC.

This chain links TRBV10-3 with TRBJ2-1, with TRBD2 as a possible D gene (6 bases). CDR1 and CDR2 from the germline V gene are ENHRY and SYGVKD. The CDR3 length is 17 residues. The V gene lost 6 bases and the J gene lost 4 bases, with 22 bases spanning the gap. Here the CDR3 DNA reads TGTGCCATCAGCAGCGTCGCGGGGATCTCCAAATACAATGAGCAGTTCTTC. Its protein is CAISSVAGISKYNEQFF.

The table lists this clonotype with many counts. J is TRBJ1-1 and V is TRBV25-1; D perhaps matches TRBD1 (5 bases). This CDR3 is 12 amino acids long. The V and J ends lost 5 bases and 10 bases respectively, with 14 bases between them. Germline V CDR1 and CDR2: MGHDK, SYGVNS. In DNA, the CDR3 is TGTGCCAGCAGTCAGGGATTAGCGGGAGCTTTCTTT. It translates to CASSQGLAGAFF.

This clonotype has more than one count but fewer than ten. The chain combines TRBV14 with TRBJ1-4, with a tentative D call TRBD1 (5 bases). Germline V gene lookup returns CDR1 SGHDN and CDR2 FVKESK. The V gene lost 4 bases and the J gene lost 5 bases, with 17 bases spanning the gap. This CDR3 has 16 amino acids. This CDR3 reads CASSPLKWQGNEKLFF. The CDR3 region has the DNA TGTGCCAGCAGCCCGTTAAAGTGGCAGGGAAATGAAAAACTGTTTTTT.

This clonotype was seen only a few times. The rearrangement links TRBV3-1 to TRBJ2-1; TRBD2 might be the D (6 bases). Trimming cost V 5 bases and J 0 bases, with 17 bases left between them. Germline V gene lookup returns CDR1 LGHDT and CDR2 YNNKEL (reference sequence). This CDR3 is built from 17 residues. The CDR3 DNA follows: TGTGCCAGCAGCGGCAGAGTCGGGGGTTTCTCCTACAATGAGCAGTTCTTC. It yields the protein CASSGRVGGFSYNEQFF.

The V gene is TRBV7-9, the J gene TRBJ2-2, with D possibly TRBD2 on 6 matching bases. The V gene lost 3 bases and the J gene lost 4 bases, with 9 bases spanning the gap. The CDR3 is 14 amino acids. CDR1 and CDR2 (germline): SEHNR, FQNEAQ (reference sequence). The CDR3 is CASSFGTPTGELFF. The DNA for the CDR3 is TGTGCCAGCAGCTTCGGGACTCCCACCGGGGAGCTGTTTTTT.

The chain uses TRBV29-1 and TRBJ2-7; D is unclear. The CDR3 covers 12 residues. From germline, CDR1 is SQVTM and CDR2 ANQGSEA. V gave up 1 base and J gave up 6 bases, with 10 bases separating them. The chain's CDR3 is CSVEAQIGEQYF. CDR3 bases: TGCAGCGTTGAAGCTCAGATTGGCGAGCAGTACTTC.

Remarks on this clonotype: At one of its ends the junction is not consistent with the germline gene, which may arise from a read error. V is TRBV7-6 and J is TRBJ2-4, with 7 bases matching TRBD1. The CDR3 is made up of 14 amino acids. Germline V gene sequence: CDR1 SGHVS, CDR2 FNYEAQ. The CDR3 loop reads CASSLNRGKSIQYF. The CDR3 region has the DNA TGTGCCAGCAGCTTAAACAGGGGCAAAAGCATTCAGTACTTC. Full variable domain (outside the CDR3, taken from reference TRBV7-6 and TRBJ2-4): GAGVSQSPRYKVTKRGQDVALRCDPISGHVSLYWYRQALGQGPEFLTYFNYEAQQDKSGLPNDRFSAERPEGSISTLTIQRTEQRDSAMYRCASSLNRGKSIQYFGAGTRLSVL.